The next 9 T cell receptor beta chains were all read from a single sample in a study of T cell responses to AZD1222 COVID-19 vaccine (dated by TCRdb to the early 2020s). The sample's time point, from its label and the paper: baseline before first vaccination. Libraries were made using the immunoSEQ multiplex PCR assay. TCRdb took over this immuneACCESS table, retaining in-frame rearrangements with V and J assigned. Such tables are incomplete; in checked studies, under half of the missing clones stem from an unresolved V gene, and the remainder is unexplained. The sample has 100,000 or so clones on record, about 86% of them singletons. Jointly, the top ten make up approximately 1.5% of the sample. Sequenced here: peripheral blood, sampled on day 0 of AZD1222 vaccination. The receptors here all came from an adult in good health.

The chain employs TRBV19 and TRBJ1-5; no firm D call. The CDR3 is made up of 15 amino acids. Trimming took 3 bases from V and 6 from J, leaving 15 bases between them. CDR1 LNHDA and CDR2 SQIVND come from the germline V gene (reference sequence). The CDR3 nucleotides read TGTGCCAGTAGTATGGTCCTGGTCCCCAGTCAGCCCCAGCATTTT. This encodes CASSMVLVPSQPQHF. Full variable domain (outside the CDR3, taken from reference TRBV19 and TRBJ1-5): DGGITQSPKYLFRKEGQNVTLSCEQNLNHDAMYWYRQDPGQGLRLIYYSQIVNDFQKGDIAEGYSVSREKKESFPLTVTSAQKNPTAFYLCASSMVLVPSQPQHFGDGTRLSIL.

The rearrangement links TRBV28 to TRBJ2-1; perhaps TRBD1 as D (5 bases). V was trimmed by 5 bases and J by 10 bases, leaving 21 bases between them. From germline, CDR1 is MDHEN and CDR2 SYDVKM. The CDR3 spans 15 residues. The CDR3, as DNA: TGTGCCAGCAGTCCCCAAGGCAGGGAATTAGACGAGCAGTTCTTC. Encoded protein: CASSPQGRELDEQFF.

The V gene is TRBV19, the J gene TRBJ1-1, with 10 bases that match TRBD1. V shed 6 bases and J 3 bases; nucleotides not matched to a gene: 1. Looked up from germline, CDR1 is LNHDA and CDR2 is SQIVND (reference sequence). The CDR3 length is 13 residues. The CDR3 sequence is CASRDRGDTEAFF. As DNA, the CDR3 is TGTGCCAGTAGGGACAGGGGGGACACTGAAGCTTTCTTT.

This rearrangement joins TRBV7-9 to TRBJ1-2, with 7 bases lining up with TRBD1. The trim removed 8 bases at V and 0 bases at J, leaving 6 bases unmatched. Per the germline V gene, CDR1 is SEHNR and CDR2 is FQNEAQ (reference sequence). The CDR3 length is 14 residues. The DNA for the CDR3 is TGTGCCAGCCGGAACAGGGGCGCTAACTATGGCTACACCTTC. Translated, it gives CASRNRGANYGYTF.

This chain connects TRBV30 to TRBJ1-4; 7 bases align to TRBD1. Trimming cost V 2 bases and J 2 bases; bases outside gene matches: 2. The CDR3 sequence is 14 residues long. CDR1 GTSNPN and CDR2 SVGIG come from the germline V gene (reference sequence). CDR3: CAWSTGVTNEKLFF. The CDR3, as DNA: TGTGCCTGGAGTACAGGGGTGACTAATGAAAAACTGTTTTTT. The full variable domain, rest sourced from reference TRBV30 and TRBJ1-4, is SQTIHQWPATLVQPVGSPLSLECTVEGTSNPNLYWYRQAAGRGLQLLFYSVGIGQISSEVPQNLSASRPQDRQFILSSKKLLLSDSGFYLCAWSTGVTNEKLFFGSGTQLSVL.

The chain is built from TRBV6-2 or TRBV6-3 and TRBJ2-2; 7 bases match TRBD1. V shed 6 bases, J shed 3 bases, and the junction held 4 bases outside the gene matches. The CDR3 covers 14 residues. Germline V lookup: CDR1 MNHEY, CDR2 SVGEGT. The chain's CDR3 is CASSPGTDTGELFF. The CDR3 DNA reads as TGTGCCAGCAGCCCAGGGACAGACACCGGGGAGCTGTTTTTT.

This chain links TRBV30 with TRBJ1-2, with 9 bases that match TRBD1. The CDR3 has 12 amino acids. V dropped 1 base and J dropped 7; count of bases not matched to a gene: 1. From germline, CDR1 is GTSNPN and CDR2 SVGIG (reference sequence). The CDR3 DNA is TGTGCCTGGAGTGGGACAGGGGCTGGCTACACCTTC. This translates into CAWSGTGAGYTF.

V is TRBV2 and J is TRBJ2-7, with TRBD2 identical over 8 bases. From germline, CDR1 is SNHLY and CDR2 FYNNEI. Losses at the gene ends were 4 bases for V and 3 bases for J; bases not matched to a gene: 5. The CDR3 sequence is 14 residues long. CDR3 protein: CASSVAGGHYEQYF. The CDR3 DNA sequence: TGTGCCAGCAGTGTTGCGGGAGGTCACTACGAGCAGTACTTC.

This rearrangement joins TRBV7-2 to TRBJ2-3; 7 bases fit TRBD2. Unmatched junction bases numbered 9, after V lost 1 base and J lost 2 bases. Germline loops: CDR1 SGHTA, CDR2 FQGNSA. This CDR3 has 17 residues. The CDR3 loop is CASSLEGGPGDTDTQYF. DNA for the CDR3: TGTGCCAGCAGCTTAGAGGGAGGGCCAGGTGACACAGATACGCAGTATTTT.